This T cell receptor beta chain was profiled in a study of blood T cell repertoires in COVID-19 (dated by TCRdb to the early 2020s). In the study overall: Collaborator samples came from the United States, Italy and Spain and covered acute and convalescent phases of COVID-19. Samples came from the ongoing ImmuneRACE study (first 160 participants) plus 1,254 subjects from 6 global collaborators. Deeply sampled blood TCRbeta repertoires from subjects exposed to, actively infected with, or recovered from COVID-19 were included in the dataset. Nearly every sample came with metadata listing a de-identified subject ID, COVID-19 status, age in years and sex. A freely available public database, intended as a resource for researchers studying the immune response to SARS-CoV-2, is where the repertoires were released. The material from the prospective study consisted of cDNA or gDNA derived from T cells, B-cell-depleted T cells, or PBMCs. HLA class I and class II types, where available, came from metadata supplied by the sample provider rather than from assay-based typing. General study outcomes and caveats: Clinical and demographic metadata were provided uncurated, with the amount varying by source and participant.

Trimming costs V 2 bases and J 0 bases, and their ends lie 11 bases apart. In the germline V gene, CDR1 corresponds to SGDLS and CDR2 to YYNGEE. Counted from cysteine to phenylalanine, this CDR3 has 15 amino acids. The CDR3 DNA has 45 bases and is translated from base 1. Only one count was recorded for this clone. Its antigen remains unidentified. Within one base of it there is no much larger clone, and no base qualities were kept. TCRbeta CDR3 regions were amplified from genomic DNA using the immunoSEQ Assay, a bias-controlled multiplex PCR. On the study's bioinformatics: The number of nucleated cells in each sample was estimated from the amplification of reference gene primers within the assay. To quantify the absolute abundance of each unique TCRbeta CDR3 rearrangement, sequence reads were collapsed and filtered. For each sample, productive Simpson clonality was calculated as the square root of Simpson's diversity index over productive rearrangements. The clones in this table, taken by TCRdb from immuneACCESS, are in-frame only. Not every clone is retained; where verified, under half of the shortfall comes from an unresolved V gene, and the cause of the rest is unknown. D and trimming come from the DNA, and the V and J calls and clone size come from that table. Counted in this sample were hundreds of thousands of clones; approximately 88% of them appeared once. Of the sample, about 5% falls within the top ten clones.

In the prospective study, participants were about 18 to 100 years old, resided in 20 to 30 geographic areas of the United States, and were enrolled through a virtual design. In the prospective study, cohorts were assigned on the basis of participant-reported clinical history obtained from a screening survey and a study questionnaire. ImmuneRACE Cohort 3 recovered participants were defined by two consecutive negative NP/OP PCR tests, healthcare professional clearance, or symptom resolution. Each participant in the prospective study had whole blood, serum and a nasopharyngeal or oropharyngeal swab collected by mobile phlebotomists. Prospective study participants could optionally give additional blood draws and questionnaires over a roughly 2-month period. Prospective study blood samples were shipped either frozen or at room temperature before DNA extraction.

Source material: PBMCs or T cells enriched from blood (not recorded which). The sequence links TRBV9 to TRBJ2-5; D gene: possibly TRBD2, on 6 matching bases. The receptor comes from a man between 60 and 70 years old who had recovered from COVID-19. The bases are TGTGCCAGCAGCGTGTCGGGAGCAAACCAAGAGACCCAGTACTTC. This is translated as CASSVSGANQETQYF.